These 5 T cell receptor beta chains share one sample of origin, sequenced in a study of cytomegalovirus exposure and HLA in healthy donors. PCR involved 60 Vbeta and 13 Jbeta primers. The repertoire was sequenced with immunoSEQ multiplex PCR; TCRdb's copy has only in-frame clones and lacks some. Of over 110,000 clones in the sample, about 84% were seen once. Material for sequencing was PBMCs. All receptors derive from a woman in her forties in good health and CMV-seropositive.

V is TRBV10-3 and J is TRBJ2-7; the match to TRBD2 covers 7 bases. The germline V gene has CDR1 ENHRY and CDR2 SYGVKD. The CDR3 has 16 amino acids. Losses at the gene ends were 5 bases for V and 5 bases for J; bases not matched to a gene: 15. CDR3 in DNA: TGTGCCATCAGTCCCGGGAGCGGGGCCCGGCGGGACGAGCAGTACTTC. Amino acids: CAISPGSGARRDEQYF.

Written as DNA, the CDR3 is TGTGCCAGCAGTCCCTCGGGCCTCGTTAGCGATGAGCAGTTCTTC. Its protein product is CASSPSGLVSDEQFF. The J gene is TRBJ2-1, the V gene TRBV7-9, with D possibly being TRBD2 (5 bases). The V and J ends lost 6 bases and 8 bases respectively, with 20 bases between them. The germline V gene has CDR1 SEHNR and CDR2 FQNEAQ (reference sequence). CDR3 length: 15 residues. Full variable domain (remainder filled in from reference TRBV7-9 and TRBJ2-1): DTGVSQNPRHKITKRGQNVTFRCDPISEHNRLYWYRQTLGQGPEFLTYFQNEAQLEKSRLLSDRFSAERPKGSFSTLEIQRTEQGDSAMYLCASSPSGLVSDEQFFGPGTRLTVL.

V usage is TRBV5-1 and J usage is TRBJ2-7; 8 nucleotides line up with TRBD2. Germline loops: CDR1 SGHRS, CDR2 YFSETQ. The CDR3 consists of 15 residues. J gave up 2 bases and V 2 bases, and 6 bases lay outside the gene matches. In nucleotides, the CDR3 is TGCGCCAGCAGCTTCCCCACTAGCGGAACCTACGAGCAGTACTTC. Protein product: CASSFPTSGTYEQYF.

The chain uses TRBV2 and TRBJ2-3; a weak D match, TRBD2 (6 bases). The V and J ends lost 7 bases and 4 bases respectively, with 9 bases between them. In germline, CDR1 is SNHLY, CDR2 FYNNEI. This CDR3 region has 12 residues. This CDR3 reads CASNGGADTQYF. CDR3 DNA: TGTGCCAGCAACGGGGGTGCAGATACGCAGTATTTT.

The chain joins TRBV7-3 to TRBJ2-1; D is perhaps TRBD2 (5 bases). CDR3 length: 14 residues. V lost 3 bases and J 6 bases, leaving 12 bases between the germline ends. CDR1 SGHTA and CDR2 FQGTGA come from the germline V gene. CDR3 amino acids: CASSFLGSPNEQFF. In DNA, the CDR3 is TGTGCCAGCAGCTTCCTGGGGAGTCCCAATGAGCAGTTCTTC.